The clone carrying this TCR beta chain came up once. At one of its ends the junction is not consistent with the germline gene, which may arise from a read error. Per the study methods: Cell counts per sample came from amplifying reference gene primers. Only in-frame clones appear in the TCRdb table, and some are missing; sequencing was by immunoSEQ multiplex PCR. The DNA gave D and trimming, while V, J and clone size come from that table. The sample holds roughly 380,000 clones; approximately 91% are singletons and the top ten take about 1.6%. The data belong to a study of blood T cell repertoires in COVID-19. Study context: Samples of COVID-19 (acute and convalescent) were obtained from the United States, Italy and Spain. In each case, the material was cDNA or gDNA derived from T cells, B-cell-depleted T cells, or PBMCs.

Seattle cases were enrolled at active infection and followed longitudinally. Germline V lookup: CDR1 LNHNV, CDR2 YYDKDF (reference sequence). The CDR3 has 15 amino acids. Sequenced: peripheral blood. The chain has TRBV15 and TRBJ1-2; D unclear. The TCR originated in a woman between 40 and 50 years old with COVID-19, enrolled during active disease. CDR3 sequence reads: CATSRDNDKRTPTGF. CDR3 DNA sequence: TGTGCCACCAGCAGAGATAATGATAAACGTACGCCCACGGGGTTC.